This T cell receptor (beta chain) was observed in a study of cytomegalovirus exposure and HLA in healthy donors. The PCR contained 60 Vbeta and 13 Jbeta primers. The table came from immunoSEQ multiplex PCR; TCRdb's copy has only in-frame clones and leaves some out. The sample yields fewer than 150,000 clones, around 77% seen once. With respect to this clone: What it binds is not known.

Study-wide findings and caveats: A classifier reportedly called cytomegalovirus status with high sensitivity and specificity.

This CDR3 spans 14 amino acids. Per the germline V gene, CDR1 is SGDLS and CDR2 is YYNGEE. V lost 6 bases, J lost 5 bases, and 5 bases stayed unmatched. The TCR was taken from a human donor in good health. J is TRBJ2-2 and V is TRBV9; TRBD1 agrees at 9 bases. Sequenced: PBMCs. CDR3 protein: CASTGTGLTGELFF. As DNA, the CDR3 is TGTGCCAGCACCGGGACAGGGCTAACCGGGGAGCTGTTTTTT. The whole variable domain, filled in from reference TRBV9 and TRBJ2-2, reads DSGVTQTPKHLITATGQRVTLRCSPRSGDLSVYWYQQSLDQGLQFLIQYYNGEERAKGNILERFSAQQFPDLHSELNLSSLELGDSALYFCASTGTGLTGELFFGEGSRLTVL.